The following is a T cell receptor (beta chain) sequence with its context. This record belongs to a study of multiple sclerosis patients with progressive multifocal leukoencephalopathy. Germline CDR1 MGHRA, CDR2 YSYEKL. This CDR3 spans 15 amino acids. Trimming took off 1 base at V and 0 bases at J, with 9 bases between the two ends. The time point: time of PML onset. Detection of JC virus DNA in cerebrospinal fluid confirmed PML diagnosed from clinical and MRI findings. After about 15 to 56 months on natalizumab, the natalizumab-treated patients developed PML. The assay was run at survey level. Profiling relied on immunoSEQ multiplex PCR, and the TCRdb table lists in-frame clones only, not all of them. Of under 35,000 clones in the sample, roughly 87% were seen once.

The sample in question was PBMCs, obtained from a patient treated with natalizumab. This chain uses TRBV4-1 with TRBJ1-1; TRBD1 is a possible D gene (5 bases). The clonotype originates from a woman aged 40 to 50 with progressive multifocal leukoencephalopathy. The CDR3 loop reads CASSQAVTVNTEAFF. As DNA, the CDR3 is TGCGCCAGCAGCCAAGCGGTGACAGTGAACACTGAAGCTTTCTTT.